Below, 19 T cell receptor beta chains from the same sample are listed, as sequenced in a study of blood T cells in healthy people across ages. Primed by a sample-barcoded 5' primer and a J-beta primer mix, a second PCR proceeded for 7 to 11 cycles. TCRdb re-called the 5' RACE reads through MiXCR, storing one row per CDR3 protein. The repertoire has some 1.5 million distinct CDR3 sequences, roughly 43% of them found once; the top ten carry about 3.8%. The sequenced sample was blood. These receptors all stem from a woman between 18 and 29 years old in good health.

The chain carries TRBV28 and TRBJ2-7, with 9 bases lining up with TRBD2. This CDR3 contains 17 residues. The V gene end was trimmed by 5 bases and the J gene end by 7 bases; junction bases not matched to a gene: 18. CDR1 and CDR2 from the germline V gene are MDHEN and SYDVKM. CDR3 bases: TGTGCCAGCAGTCCTCTAGCGGGACCCCACTCCTACAATGAGCAGTACTTC. Translation gives CASSPLAGPHSYNEQYF.

The chain combines TRBV20-1 with TRBJ2-5, with TRBD2 matching over 12 bases. The end of the DNA aligns better with TRBJ2-7, so the J call may be wrong. From germline, CDR1 is DFQATT and CDR2 SNEGSKA (reference sequence). This CDR3 contains 15 residues. CDR3 amino acids: CSAPQGLAGTYEQYF. The CDR3 bases are TGCAGTGCCCCCCAAGGACTAGCGGGAACCTACGAGCAGTACTTC.

V and J are TRBV3-1 and TRBJ2-1; the D is unclear. V dropped 4 bases and J dropped 8 bases, with 12 bases sitting between them. The CDR3 consists of 13 residues. The germline gives CDR1 LGHDT, CDR2 YNNKEL (reference sequence). The CDR3 DNA reads TGTGCCAGCAGCCCACCAGCGTACGATGAGCAGTTCTTC. It is translated as CASSPPAYDEQFF.

The table lists this clonotype with a few counts. CDR3 sequence (DNA): TGTGCCAGCAGTGAATTCCCTAGCGGCAGCACAGATACGCAGTATTTT. It encodes CASSEFPSGSTDTQYF. V and J are TRBV25-1 and TRBJ2-3, with 7 bases lining up with TRBD2. Germline assignment: CDR1 MGHDK and CDR2 SYGVNS. The CDR3 has 16 amino acids. The V gene end was trimmed by 1 base and the J gene end by 0 bases; junction bases not matched to a gene: 4.

Only a few counts were recorded for this clonotype. The chain employs TRBV6-2 or TRBV6-3 and TRBJ2-4; possible D gene TRBD2, 5 bases. CDR1 and CDR2 from the germline V gene are MNHEY and SVGEGT. Trimming took 8 bases from V and 6 from J, leaving 11 bases between them. The CDR3 sequence is 12 residues long. For the CDR3, the DNA is TGTGCCAGCGGGCAGACTATAAACATTCAGTACTTC. Protein: CASGQTINIQYF.

V usage is TRBV7-9 and J usage is TRBJ2-4; the match to TRBD1 covers 8 bases. CDR3 size: 11 residues. After removal of 4 bases from V and 15 bases from J, the junction contained 5 bases not matched to a gene. Germline V gene data show CDR1 as SEHNR and CDR2 as FQNEAQ (reference sequence). CDR3 DNA: TGTGCCAGCAGCTCAGGGGGCTACGCGTACTTC. Its protein product is CASSSGGYAYF.

This chain connects TRBV6-5 to TRBJ1-2; D ambiguous. Trimming took off 0 bases at V and 2 bases at J, with 10 bases between the two ends. CDR1 is MNHEY, CDR2 SVGAGI, per germline. The CDR3 totals 15 residues. The CDR3 bases are TGTGCCAGCAGTTACTCTGTCCAGGCCAACTATGGCTACACCTTC. Translating it yields CASSYSVQANYGYTF.

The genes are TRBV4-2 and TRBJ2-1; D is unresolved. The length of the CDR3 is 12 residues. The V and J ends lost 3 bases and 5 bases respectively, with 5 bases between them. Germline V lookup: CDR1 LGHNA, CDR2 YNFKEQ. The CDR3 nucleotides read TGTGCCAGCAGCCAGGATGACAATGAGCAGTTCTTC. It yields the protein CASSQDDNEQFF.

Details on this clonotype: At one boundary the junction diverges from the germline segment, which might be a read error. The V gene is TRBV27, the J gene TRBJ1-2; no clear D gene. Germline lookup yields CDR1 MNHEY and CDR2 SMNVEV (reference sequence). This CDR3 is 15 amino acids long. The CDR3 bases are TGTGCCAGCAGGTTATCAGCGGGCTCGCTCTATGGCTACACCTTC. Protein sequence: CASRLSAGSLYGYTF.

This rearrangement joins TRBV7-6 to TRBJ2-3; either TRBD1 or TRBD2 may supply D (5 bases each). This CDR3 is 15 amino acids long. The germline gives CDR1 SGHVS, CDR2 FNYEAQ. Trimming left V 4 bases short and J 0 bases short, with 11 bases between. The CDR3 sequence is CASSSYGASTDTQYF. The CDR3 DNA reads as TGTGCCAGCAGCTCCTACGGGGCTAGCACAGATACGCAGTATTTT.

This clonotype was counted a few times. V usage is TRBV10-3 and J usage is TRBJ2-5; 7 nucleotides agree with TRBD2. The germline V gene encodes CDR1 ENHRY and CDR2 SYGVKD. With 0 bases clipped from V and 11 bases from J, the junction kept 18 bases outside the gene matches. The CDR3 has 17 residues. CDR3 residues: CAISESITGSGYNEQYF. As DNA, the CDR3 is TGTGCCATCAGTGAGTCGATTACTGGTAGCGGGTACAATGAGCAGTACTTC.

The CDR3 here is CASSPTRENTEAFF. CDR3 DNA: TGTGCCAGCAGCCCAACTCGGGAGAACACTGAAGCTTTCTTT. V and J are TRBV7-3 and TRBJ1-1; no definite D call. Germline lookup yields CDR1 SGHTA and CDR2 FQGTGA. The germline V and J ends were trimmed by 5 bases and 1 base, with 11 bases remaining between them. CDR3 length: 14 amino acids.

V gene TRBV4-1 combines with J gene TRBJ1-2, with 7 bases lining up with TRBD1. V gave up 2 bases and J gave up 4 bases; unmatched junction bases: 10. This CDR3 spans 16 amino acids. The germline CDR1 and CDR2 sequences are MGHRA and YSYEKL. The CDR3 nucleotides are TGCGCCAGCAGCCAATCCACAGGGGTTGTCGGCTATGGCTACACCTTC. Its translation is CASSQSTGVVGYGYTF.

The chain links TRBV7-2 to TRBJ2-1, with 8 bases identical to TRBD2. CDR3 length: 15 residues. V shed 5 bases and J 4 bases; nucleotides not matched to a gene: 7. Germline CDR1 and CDR2: SGHTA and FQGNSA. In nucleotides, the CDR3 is TGTGCCAGCAGCCCCGGCGGGACTAGATACAATGAGCAGTTCTTC. This translates into CASSPGGTRYNEQFF.

The chain carries TRBV4-1 and TRBJ2-7, with a possible D match to TRBD2 (6 bases). Trimming shortened V by 4 bases and J by 0 bases, and 13 bases separated the two germline ends. The germline CDR1 and CDR2 sequences are MGHRA and YSYEKL. The CDR3 runs to 15 residues. The CDR3 nucleotides are TGCGCCAGCAGCCCGCGGGACGACTACTCCTACGAGCAGTACTTC. It encodes CASSPRDDYSYEQYF.

About this clonotype: At one boundary the junction diverges from the germline segment, which might be a read error. The chain links TRBV2 to TRBJ2-5; 7 nucleotides line up with TRBD2. The CDR3 is made up of 16 amino acids. The germline V gene encodes CDR1 SNHLY and CDR2 FYNNEI. The CDR3 loop is CAGRKASGRGQETQYF. CDR3 coding DNA: TGTGCCGGCAGGAAAGCTAGCGGCAGAGGACAAGAGACCCAGTACTTC.

Only a few counts were recorded for this clonotype. The chain couples TRBV10-3 to TRBJ1-2; 8 bases agree with TRBD1. CDR1 and CDR2 from the germline V gene are ENHRY and SYGVKD. CDR3 length equals 15 residues. The V and J ends lost 4 bases and 8 bases, in that order; junction bases with no gene match: 12. The CDR3 nucleotides are TGTGCCATCAGTGCGCCGGACAGGGAGGTGGAGGGCTACACCTTC. This codes for CAISAPDREVEGYTF.

The chain uses TRBV19 and TRBJ2-1; D is undetermined. Trimming removed 5 bases at V and 4 bases at J, with 15 bases between. There are 15 residues in the CDR3. Germline V gives CDR1 LNHDA, CDR2 SQIVND (reference sequence). The CDR3 DNA sequence: TGTGCCAGTAGTTATCCGGACGGAAAATACAATGAGCAGTTCTTC. Translated: CASSYPDGKYNEQFF.

This clonotype came up a few times. The V call is TRBV10-3, the J call TRBJ2-1; D is ambiguous. Germline V gene sequence: CDR1 ENHRY, CDR2 SYGVKD. This CDR3 region has 15 residues. Trimming took 3 bases from V and 0 from J, leaving 9 bases between them. This CDR3 reads CAISEQTASYNEQFF. Here the CDR3 DNA reads TGTGCCATCAGTGAACAGACGGCCTCCTACAATGAGCAGTTCTTC.